This paragraph reports one T cell receptor gamma chain. Antigen unknown. This CDR3 is built from 12 residues. Germline CDR1 reads VTNTFY; CDR2 reads YDVSTARD (reference sequence). The V and J ends lost 6 bases and 13 bases, in that order; junction bases with no gene match: 15. Vdelta1+ thymocyte sorts reached between roughly 98% and 99.6% purity. Sequences come from RNA converted to cDNA by reverse transcription. Multiplex PCR used pooled V-gene forward primers and a constant-region reverse primer to amplify CDR3s. With CATT, TCRdb re-called clones from the multiplex PCR reads. The sample has tens of thousands of gamma-chain clones, 20% to 25% seen once; the top ten hold about 2%. The data derive from a study of Vδ1+ human thymocytes. Study results and caveats: Many TRG clonotypes were shared between donors; TRD repertoires were essentially private. Thymic TRG and TRD repertoires appeared highly polyclonal. Unlike peripheral blood Vdelta1+ controls, thymic delta-chain sequences included approximately 20% Vdelta2 and few Vdelta3.

The TCR comes from a girl less than two years old who had congenital heart surgery. The J gene is TRGJ1 or TRGJ2, the V gene TRGV3. Sequenced input: Vdelta1+ gamma-delta thymocytes from the thymus. Subset here: FACS-sorted CD3+ TCRalphabeta- TCRVdelta1+ TCRVdelta2- thymocytes. CDR3 protein: CATWPPAGRKLF. The CDR3 DNA reads TGTGCCACCTGGCCCCCTGCTGGTAGAAAACTCTTT.